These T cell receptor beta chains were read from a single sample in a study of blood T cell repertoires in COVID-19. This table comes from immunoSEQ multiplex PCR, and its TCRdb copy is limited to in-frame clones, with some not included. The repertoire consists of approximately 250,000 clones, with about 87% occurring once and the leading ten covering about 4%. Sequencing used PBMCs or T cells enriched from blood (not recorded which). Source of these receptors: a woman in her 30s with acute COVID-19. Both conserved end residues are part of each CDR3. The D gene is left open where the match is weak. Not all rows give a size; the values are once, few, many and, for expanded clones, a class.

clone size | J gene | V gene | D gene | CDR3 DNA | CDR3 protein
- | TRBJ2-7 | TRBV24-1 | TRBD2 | TGTGCCACCAGTGACCCGACTAGCGGGACGTACGAGCAGTACTTC | CATSDPTSGTYEQYF
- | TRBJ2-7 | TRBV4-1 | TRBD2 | TGCGCCAGCAGCCAAGAGGGTAGCGGGAGGGTTCAAGAGCAGTACTTC | CASSQEGSGRVQEQYF
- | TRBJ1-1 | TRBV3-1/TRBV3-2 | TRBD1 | TGTGCCAGCAGCCCCGGACAGGGGACCACTGAAGCTTTCTTT | CASSPGQGTTEAFF
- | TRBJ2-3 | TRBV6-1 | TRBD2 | TGTGCCAGCAGTGTTTCGGGAGGGCCGCGAACAGATACGCAGTATTTT | CASSVSGGPRTDTQYF
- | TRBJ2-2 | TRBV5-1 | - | TGCGCCAGCAAACGAGCTCCGAACACCGGGGAGCTGTTTTTT | CASKRAPNTGELFF
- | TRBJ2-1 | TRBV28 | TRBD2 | TGTGCCAGCAGTTCCTATTTTCGGGGGGTGGTCAGGAATGAGCAGTTCTTC | CASSSYFRGVVRNEQFF
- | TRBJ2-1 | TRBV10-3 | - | TGTGCCATCAGTGAGTCCACATCCAGCAATGAGCAGTTCTTC | CAISESTSSNEQFF
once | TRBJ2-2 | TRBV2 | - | TGTGCCACCTCCCTGCAGGAGGGCACCGGGGAGCTGTTTTTT | CATSLQEGTGELFF
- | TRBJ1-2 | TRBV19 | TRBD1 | TGTGCCAGTAGTATTTCTCGGCAGGGGGTGCGCTACACCTTC | CASSISRQGVRYTF
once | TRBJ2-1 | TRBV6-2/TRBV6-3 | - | TGTGCCAGCAGTTACTCTAGGGACACATCCTACAATGAGCAGTTCTTC | CASSYSRDTSYNEQFF